This record covers a single TCR beta chain. This sample is part of a study of blood T cell repertoires in COVID-19. The wider study: From the United States, Italy and Spain came samples of acute and convalescent COVID-19.

CDR1 is SNHLY, CDR2 FYNNEI, per germline. V trimming: 4 bases; J trimming: 1 base; junction bases outside the gene matches: 3. The length of the CDR3 is 15 residues. Original processing notes: Reference gene primer amplification in the assay estimated nucleated cell counts. Method: immunoSEQ multiplex PCR; TCRdb's copy keeps in-frame clones and lacks some. D and trimming were read from the DNA, whereas the V and J calls and clone size are those reported in that table. Among approximately 350,000 clones, 80% to 90% were seen once, and the ten largest hold roughly 0.99%. Researchers sorted participants into cohorts using their self-reported clinical history. All recovered Cohort 3 donors got two negative PCRs, got clearance, or saw symptom resolution.

The sequence derives from a man between 18 and 29 years old who had recovered from COVID-19. The material sequenced was PBMCs or T cells enriched from blood (not recorded which). The chain carries TRBV2 and TRBJ1-2; 10 positions match TRBD1. The CDR3 spells CASSADRGRNYGYTF. In DNA form, the CDR3 reads TGTGCCAGCAGTGCCGACAGGGGGCGTAACTATGGCTACACCTTC.